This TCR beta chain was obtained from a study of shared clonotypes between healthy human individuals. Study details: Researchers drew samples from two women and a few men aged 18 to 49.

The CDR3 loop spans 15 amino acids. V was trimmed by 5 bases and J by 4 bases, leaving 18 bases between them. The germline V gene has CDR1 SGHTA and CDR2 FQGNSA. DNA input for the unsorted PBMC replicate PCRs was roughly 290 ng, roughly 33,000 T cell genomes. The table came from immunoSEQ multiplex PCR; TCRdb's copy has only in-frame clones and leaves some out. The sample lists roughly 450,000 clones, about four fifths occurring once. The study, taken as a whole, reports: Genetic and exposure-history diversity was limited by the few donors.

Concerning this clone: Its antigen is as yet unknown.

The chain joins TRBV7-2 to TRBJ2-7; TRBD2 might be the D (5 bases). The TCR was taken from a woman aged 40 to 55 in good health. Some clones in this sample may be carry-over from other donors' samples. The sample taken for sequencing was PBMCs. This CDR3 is CASSPSPSGYYEQYF. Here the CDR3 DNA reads TGTGCCAGCAGCCCCTCCCCAAGCGGATATTACGAGCAGTACTTC.